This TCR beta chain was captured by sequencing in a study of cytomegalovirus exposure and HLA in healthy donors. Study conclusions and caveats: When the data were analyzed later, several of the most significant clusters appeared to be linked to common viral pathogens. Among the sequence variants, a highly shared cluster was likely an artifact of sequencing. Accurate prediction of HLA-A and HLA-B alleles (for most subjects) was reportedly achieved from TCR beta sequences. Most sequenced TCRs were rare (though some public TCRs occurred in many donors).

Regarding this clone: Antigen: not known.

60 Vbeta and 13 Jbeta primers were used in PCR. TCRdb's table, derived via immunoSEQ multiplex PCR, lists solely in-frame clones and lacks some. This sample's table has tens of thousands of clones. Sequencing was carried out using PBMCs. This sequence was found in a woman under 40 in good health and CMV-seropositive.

The CDR3 DNA reads as TGTGCCAGCAGCCGAAACAGGGGTAGGTCAGATAATTCACCCCTCCACTTT. Its protein product is CASSRNRGRSDNSPLHF. The chain carries TRBV13 and TRBJ1-6, with 7 positions matching TRBD1. Per germline, CDR1 PRHDT and CDR2 FYEKMQ (reference sequence). This CDR3 is 17 amino acids long. V trimming: 5 bases; J trimming: 5 bases; junction bases outside the gene matches: 12.